This T cell receptor beta chain is from a study of technical replicates of blood from a few donors. Using immunoSEQ multiplex PCR, the repertoire was profiled, and TCRdb retains in-frame clones only, with some absent. Among about 73,000 clones listed, 90% were seen once. Germline CDR1 MNHEY, CDR2 SMNVEV (reference sequence). Germline trimming cut 5 bases from V and 6 bases from J; bases unmatched to any gene: 7. The CDR3 has 15 residues. V gene TRBV27 combines with J gene TRBJ2-3; 11 bases align to TRBD2. Sequencing was performed on PBMCs. The origin of this receptor is a human donor in good health. Some clones in this sample may be carry-over from other donors' samples. CDR3 region: CASSVLAGALDTQYF. The DNA for the CDR3 is TGTGCCAGCAGTGTACTAGCGGGGGCCCTGGATACGCAGTATTTT.